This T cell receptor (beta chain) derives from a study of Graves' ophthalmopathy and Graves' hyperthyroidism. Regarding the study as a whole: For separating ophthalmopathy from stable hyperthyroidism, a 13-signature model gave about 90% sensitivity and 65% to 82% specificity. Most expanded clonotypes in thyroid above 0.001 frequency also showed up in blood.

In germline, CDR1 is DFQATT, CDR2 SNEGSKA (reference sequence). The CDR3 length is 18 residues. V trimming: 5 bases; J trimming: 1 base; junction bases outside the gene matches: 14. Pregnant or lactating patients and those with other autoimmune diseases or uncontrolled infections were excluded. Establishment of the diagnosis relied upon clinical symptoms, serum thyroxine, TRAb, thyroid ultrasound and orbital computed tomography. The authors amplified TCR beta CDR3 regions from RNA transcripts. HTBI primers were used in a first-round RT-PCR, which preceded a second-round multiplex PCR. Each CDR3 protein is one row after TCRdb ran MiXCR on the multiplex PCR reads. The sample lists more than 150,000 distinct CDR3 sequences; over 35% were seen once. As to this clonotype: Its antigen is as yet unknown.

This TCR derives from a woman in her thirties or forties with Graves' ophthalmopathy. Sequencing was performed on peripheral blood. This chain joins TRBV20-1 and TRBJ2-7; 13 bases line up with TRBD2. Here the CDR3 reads CSAYWTSGSGMGSYEQYF. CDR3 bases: TGCAGTGCTTATTGGACTAGCGGGAGTGGGATGGGATCCTACGAGCAGTACTTC.